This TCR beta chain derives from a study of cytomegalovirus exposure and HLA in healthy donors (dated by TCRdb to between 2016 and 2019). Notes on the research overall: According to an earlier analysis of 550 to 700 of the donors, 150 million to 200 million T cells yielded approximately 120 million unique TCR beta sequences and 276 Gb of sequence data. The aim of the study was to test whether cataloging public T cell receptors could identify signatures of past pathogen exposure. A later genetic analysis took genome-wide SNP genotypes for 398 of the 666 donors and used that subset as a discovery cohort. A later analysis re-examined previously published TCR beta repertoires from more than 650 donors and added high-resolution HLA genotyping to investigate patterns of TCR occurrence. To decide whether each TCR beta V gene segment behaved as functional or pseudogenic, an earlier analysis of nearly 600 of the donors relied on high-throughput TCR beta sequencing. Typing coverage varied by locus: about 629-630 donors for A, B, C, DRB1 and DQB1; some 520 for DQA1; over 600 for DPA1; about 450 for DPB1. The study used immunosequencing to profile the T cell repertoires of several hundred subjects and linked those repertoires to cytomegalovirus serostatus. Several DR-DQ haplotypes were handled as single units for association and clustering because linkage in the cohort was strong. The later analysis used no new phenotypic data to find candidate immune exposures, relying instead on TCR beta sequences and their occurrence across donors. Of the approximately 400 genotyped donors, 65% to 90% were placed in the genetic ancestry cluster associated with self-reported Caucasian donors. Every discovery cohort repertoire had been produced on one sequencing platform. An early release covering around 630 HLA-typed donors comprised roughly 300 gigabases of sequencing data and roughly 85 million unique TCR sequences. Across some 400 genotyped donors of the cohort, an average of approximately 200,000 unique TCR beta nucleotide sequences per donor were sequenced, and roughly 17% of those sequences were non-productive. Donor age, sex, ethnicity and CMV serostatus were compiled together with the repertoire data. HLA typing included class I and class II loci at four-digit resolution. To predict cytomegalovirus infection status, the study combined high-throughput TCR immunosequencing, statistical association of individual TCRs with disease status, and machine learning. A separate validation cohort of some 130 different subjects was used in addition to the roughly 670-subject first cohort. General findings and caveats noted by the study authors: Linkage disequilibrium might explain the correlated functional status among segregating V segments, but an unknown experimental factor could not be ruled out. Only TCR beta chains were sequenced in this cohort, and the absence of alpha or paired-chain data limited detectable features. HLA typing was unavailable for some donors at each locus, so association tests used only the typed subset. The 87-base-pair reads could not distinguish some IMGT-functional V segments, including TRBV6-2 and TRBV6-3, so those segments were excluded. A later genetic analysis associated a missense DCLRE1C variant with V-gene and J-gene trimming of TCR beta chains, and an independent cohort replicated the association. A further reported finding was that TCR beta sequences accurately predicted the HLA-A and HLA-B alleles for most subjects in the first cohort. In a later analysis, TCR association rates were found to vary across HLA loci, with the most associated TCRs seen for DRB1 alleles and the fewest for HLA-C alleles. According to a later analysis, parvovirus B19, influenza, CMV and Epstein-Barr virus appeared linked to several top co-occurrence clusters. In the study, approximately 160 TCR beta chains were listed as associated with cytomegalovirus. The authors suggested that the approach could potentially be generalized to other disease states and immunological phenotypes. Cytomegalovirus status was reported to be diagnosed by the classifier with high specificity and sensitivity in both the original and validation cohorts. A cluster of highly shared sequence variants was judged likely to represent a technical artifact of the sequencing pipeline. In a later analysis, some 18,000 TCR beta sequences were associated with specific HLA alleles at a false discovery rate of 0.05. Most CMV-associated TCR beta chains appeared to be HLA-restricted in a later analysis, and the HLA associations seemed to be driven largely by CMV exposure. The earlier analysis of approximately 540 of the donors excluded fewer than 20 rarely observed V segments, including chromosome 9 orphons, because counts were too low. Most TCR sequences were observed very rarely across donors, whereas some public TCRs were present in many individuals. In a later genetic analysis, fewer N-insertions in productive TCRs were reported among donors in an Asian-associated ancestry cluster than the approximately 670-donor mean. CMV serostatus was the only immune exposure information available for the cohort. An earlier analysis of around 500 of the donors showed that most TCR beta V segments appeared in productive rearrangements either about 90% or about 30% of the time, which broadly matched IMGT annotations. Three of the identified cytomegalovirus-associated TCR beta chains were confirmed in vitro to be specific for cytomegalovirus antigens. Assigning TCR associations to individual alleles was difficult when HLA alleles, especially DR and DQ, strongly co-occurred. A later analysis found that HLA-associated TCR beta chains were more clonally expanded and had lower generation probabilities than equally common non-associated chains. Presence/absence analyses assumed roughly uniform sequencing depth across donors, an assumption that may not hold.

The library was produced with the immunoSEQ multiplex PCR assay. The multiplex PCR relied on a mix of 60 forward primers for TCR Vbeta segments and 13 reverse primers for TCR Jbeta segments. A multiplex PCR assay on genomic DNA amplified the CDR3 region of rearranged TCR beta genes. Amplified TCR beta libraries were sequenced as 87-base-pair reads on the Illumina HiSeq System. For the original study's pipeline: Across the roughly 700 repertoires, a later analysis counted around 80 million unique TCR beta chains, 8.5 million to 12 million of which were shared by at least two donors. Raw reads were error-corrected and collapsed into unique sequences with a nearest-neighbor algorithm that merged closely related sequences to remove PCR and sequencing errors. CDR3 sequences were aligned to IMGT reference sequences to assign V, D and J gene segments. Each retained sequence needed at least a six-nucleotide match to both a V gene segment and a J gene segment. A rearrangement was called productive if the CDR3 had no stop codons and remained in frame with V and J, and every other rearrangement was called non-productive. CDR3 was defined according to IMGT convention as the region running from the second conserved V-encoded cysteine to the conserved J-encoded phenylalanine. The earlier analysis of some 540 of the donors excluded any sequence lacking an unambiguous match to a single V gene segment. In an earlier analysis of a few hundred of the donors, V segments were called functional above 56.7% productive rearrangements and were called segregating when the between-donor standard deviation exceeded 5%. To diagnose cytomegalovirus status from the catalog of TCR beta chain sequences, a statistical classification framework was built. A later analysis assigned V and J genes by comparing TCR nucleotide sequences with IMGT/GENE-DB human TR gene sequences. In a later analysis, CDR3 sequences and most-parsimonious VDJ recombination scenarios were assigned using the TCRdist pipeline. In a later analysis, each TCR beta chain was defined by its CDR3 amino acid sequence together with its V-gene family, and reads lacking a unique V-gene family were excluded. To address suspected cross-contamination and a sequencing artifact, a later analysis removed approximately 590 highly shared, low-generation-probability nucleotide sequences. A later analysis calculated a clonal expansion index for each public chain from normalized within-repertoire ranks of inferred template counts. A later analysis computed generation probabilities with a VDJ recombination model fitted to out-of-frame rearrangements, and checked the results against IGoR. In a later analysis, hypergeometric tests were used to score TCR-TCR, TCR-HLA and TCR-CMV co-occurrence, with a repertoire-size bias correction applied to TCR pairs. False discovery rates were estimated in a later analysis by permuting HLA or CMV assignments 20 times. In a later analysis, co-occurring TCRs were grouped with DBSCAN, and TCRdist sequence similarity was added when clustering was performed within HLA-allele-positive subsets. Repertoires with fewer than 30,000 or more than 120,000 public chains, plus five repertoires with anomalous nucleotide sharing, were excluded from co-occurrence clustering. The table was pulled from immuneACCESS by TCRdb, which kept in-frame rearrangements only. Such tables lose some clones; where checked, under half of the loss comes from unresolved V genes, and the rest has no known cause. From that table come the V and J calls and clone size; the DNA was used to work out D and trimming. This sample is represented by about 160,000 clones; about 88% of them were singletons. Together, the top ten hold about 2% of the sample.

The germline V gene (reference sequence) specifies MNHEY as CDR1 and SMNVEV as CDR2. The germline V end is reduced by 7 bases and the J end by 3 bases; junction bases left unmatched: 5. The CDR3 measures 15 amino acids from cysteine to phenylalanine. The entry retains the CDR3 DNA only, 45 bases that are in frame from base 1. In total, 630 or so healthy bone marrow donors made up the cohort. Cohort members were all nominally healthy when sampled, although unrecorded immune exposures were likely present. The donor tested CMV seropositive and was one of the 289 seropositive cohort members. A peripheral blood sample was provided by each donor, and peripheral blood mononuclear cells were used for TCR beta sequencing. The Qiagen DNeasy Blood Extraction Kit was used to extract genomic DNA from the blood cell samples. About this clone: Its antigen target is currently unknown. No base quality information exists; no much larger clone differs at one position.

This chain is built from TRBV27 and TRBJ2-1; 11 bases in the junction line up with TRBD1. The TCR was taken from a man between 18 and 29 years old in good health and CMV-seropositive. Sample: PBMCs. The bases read TGTGCCAGCAATATGGGGACAGGGGGCTACAATGAGCAGTTCTTC. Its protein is CASNMGTGGYNEQFF.